The T cell receptor (beta chain) described here comes from a study of T-cell memory formation after mild COVID-19. Study context: TCR clusters showed largely donor specificity.

CDR3 length: 13 amino acids. V dropped 7 bases and J dropped 4 bases, with 17 bases sitting between them. Germline CDR1 reads SQVTM; CDR2 reads ANQGSEA. Notes on the study in general: Among clones peaking at day 37 in the second wave, SARS-CoV-2 specificity remained unconfirmed.

Employing constant-segment primers, 5'RACE generated TCR alpha and TCR beta cDNA libraries bearing sample barcodes and UMIs. TCRdb re-called the 5' RACE reads with MiXCR, one entry per CDR3 protein. The table lists about 110,000 distinct CDR3 sequences, 13% to 15% of them singletons. About this clonotype itself: The antigen is not known.

The sequenced sample consisted of PBMCs or a T cell subset sorted from them (not recorded which). This clonotype originated in a man between 18 and 29 years old who had mild COVID-19 (a few samples of this study predate the infection). Cell type and time point are not known. The V and J genes are TRBV29-1 and TRBJ2-7; D is uncertain. The CDR3 is CSAVLASTYEQYF. Written as DNA, the CDR3 is TGCAGCGCTGTTTTGGCTTCGACGTACGAGCAGTACTTC.